Following are 4 T cell receptor beta chains from one sample sequenced in a study of T-cell reconstitution after alpha-beta-depleted transplantation in children. TCRbeta library preparation incorporated unique molecular identifiers. TCRdb used MiXCR to reprocess the PCR reads, holding one entry per CDR3 protein. Seen here are just over 950,000 distinct CDR3 sequences, roughly 29% observed once, and the top ten hold roughly 27%. Material: PBMCs, mostly from graft donor cells, obtained 360 days after TCRalphabeta/CD19-depleted stem cell transplant. The receptors were gathered from a boy under two years old who had a stem cell transplant for SCID, so the T cells may come from the graft donor.

This clonotype was detected a few times. V and J are TRBV15 and TRBJ1-2; D is ambiguous. Germline-derived CDR1 and CDR2 are LNHNV and YYDKDF (reference sequence). CDR3 length: 17 amino acids. V lost 1 base to trimming and J lost 2 bases, with 17 bases between them. The CDR3: CATSRVSGPEQNYGYTF. The CDR3 coding sequence is TGTGCCACCAGCAGAGTGTCCGGGCCGGAGCAGAACTATGGCTACACCTTC.

This clonotype was seen a handful of times. The rearrangement links TRBV24-1 to TRBJ2-1, with D hard to call. Trimming took 6 bases from V and 2 from J, leaving 10 bases between them. This CDR3 region has 14 residues. Germline V lookup: CDR1 KGHDR, CDR2 SFDVKD. Here the CDR3 reads CATSRAAPYNEQFF. The CDR3 nucleotides are TGTGCCACCAGTCGGGCGGCCCCCTACAATGAGCAGTTCTTC.

The chain joins TRBV29-1 to TRBJ1-2; unclear D gene. Germline-derived CDR1 and CDR2 are SQVTM and ANQGSEA. CDR3 length: 12 residues. The ends were cut back, 3 bases at V and 1 base at J, with 6 bases in the middle. The CDR3 nucleotides are TGCAGCGTTGAGGACGTTAACTATGGCTACACCTTC. Its translation is CSVEDVNYGYTF.

This clonotype was seen more than once but under ten times. The chain carries TRBV12-3 or TRBV12-4 and TRBJ1-1; D unresolved. V was clipped by 3 bases and J by 6 bases, with 11 bases between them. The length of the CDR3 is 13 residues. The CDR3 loop is CASSFGVFAEAFF. CDR3 in DNA: TGTGCCAGCAGTTTCGGGGTATTCGCTGAAGCTTTCTTT.